The 2 T cell receptor beta chains below all came from one sample that was sequenced in a study of metastatic and nonmetastatic thyroid tumors. TCRdb redid the clone calls on the PCR reads using MiXCR. The repertoire consists of 15,000 to 25,000 clones, with 35% to 40% occurring once and the leading ten covering roughly 24%. All patients were untreated before thyroid surgery. The sample taken for sequencing was tumor tissue. These receptors were collected from a female donor with papillary thyroid cancer or a benign thyroid nodule (not recorded which). Some clones in this sample may be carry-over from other donors' samples.

The table lists this clone with a count of one. One junction end does not reproduce the germline sequence, and a read error may be involved. The V call is TRBV30, the J call TRBJ2-7; TRBD1 matches at 8 bases. The CDR3 loop spans 13 amino acids. CDR1 and CDR2 (germline): GTSNPN, SVGIG (reference sequence). CDR3 sequence: CAWSVQPADRELF. The CDR3 DNA follows: TGTGCCTGGAGTGTACAGCCTGCGGACAGGGAGTTATTC.

This clone occurred a few times. The chain uses TRBV12-5 and TRBJ1-1, with D possibly matching TRBD1 (6 bases). V lost 5 bases to trimming and J lost 0 bases, with 13 bases between them. The CDR3 spans 15 residues. Germline assignment: CDR1 LGHNT and CDR2 FRNRAP. This CDR3 is CASGDGDKMNTEAFF. For the CDR3, the DNA is TGTGCTAGTGGTGATGGGGACAAAATGAACACTGAAGCTTTCTTT.